This TCR beta chain appears in the sequencing data of a study of cytomegalovirus exposure and HLA in healthy donors. Study results and limitations: There were 150 to 200 TCR beta chains listed as cytomegalovirus-associated. For TCR beta chains, V- and J-gene trimming was later linked to a missense DCLRE1C variant. Per published accounts, TCR beta sequences correctly predicted the HLA-A and HLA-B alleles of most subjects.

With 60 Vbeta and 13 Jbeta primers, the PCR was carried out. Only in-frame clones appear in the TCRdb table, and some are missing; sequencing was by immunoSEQ multiplex PCR. There are about 160,000 clones in the sample; roughly 80% occur only once, and 4.3% lies in the top ten. The V and J ends lost 3 bases and 8 bases, in that order; junction bases with no gene match: 7. CDR1 is SGHNT and CDR2 is YYREEE in the germline V gene (reference sequence). The CDR3 has 15 residues. In the case of this clone: Its antigen remains unidentified.

The V gene is TRBV5-4, the J gene TRBJ1-6, with TRBD1 matching 8 bases. This receptor was identified in a man aged 40-49 years in good health and CMV-seronegative. Sequenced sample: PBMCs. CDR3 amino acids: CASSSRTGTYSPLHF. CDR3 DNA sequence: TGTGCCAGCAGCTCACGGACAGGGACGTATTCACCCCTCCACTTT.